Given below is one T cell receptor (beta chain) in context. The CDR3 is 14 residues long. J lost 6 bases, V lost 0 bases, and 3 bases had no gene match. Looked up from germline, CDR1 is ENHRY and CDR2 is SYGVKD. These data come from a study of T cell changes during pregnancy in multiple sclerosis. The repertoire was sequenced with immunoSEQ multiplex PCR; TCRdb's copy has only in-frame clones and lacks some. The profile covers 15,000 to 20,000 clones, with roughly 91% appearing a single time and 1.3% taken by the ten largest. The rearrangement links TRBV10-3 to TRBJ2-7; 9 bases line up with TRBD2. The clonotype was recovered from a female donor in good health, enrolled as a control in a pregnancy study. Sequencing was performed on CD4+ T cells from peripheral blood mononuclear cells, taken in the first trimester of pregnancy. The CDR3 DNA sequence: TGTGCCATCAGTGAGTCTAGCGGGAGCGGCGAGCAGTACTTC. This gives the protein CAISESSGSGEQYF.